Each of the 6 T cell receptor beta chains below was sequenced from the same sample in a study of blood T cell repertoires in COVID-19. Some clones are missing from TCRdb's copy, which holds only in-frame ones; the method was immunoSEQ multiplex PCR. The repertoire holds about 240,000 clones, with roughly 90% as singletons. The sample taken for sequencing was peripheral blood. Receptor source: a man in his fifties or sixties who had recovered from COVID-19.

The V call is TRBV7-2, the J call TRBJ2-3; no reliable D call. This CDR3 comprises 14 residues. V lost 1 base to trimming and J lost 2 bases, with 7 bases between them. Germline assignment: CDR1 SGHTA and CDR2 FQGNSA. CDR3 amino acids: CASSLGQNTDTQYF. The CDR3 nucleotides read TGTGCCAGCAGCTTAGGGCAGAACACAGATACGCAGTATTTT.

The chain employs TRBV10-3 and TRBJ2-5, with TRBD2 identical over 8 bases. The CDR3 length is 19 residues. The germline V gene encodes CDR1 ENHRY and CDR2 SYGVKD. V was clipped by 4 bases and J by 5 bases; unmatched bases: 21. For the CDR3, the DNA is TGTGCCATCAGTGCCTCGTGGGGTAGCGGGGTCCTCCGAGGCGAGACCCAGTACTTC. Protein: CAISASWGSGVLRGETQYF.

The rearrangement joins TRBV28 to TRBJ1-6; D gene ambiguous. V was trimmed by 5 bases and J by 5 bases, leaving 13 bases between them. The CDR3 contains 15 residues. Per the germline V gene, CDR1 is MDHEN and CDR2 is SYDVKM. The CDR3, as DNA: TGTGCCAGCAGTAAGATTAGAGGGAATAATTCACCCCTCCACTTT. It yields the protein CASSKIRGNNSPLHF.

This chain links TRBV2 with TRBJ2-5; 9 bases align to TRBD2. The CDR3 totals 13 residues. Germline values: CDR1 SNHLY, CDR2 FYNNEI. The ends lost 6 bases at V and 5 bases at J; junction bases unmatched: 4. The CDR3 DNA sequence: TGTGCCAGCAGGGACGCGGGGGGGGAGACCCAGTACTTC. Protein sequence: CASRDAGGETQYF.

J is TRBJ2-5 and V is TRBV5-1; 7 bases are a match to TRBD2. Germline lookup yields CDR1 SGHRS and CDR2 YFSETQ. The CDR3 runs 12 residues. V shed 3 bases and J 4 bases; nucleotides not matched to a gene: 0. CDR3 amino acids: CASSSGGETQYF. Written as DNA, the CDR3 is TGCGCCAGCAGCTCGGGAGGAGAGACCCAGTACTTC. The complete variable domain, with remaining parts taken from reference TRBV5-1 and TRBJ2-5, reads KAGVTQTPRYLIKTRGQQVTLSCSPISGHRSVSWYQQTPGQGLQFLFEYFSETQRNKGNFPGRFSGRQFSNSRSEMNVSTLELGDSALYLCASSSGGETQYFGPGTRLLVL.

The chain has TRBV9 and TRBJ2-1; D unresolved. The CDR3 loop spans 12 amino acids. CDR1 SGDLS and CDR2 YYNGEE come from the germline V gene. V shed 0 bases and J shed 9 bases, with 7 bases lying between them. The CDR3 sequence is CASSVGSGEQFF. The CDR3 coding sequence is TGTGCCAGCAGCGTAGGATCGGGTGAGCAGTTCTTC.